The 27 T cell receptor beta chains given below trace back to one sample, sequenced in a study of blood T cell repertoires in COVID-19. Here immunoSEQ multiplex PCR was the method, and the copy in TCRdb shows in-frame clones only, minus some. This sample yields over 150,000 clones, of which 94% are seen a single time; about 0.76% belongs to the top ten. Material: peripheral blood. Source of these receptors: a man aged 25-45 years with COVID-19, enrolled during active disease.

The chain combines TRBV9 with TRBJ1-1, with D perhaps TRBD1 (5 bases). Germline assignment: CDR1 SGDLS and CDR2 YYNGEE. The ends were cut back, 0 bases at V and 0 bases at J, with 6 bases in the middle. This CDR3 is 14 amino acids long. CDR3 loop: CASSVEQVNTEAFF. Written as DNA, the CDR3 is TGTGCCAGCAGCGTAGAACAGGTGAACACTGAAGCTTTCTTT.

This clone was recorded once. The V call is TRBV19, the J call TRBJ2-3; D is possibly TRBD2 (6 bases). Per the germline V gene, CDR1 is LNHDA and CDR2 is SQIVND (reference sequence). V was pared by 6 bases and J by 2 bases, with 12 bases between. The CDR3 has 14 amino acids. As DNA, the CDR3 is TGTGCCAGTAGCCCGGGACTTCTCACAGATACGCAGTATTTT. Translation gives CASSPGLLTDTQYF.

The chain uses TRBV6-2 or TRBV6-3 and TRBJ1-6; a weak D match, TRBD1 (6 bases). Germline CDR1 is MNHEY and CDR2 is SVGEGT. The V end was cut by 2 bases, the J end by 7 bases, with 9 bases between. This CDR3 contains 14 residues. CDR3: CASSYLTGNSPLHF. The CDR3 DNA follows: TGTGCCAGCAGTTACCTCACAGGGAATTCACCCCTCCACTTT.

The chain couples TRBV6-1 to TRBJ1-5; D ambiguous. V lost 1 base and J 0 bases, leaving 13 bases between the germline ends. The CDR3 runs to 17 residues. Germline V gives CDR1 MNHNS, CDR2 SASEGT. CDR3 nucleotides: TGTGCCAGCAGTGAAGAGGGAGTATTTTTTAGCAATCAGCCCCAGCATTTT. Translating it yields CASSEEGVFFSNQPQHF.

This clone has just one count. CDR3 coding DNA: TGTGCCAGCAGCCAAGAAGTAGGACAGCCAAATGAGCAGTTCTTC. This codes for CASSQEVGQPNEQFF. The chain links TRBV3-1 (or the pseudogene TRBV3-2) to TRBJ2-1; perhaps TRBD1 as D (6 bases). There are 15 residues in the CDR3. Trimming shortened V by 0 bases and J by 7 bases, and 13 bases separated the two germline ends. CDR1 is LGHDT, CDR2 YNNKEL, per germline (reference sequence).

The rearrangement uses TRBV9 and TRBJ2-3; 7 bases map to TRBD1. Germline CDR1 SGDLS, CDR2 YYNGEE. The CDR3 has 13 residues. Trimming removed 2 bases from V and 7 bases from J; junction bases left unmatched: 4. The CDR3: CASSVTQGNTQYF. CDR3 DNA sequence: TGTGCCAGCAGCGTCACACAGGGGAATACGCAGTATTTT.

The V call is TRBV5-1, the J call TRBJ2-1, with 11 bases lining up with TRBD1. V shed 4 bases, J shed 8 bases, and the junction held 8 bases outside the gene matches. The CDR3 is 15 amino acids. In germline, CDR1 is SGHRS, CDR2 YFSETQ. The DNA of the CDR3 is TGCGCCAGCAGCAAGGACAGGGGGCGAAGCGATGAGCAGTTCTTC. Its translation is CASSKDRGRSDEQFF.

CDR3 residues: CASGGRAGYGYTF. The CDR3 coding sequence is TGTGCCAGCGGAGGCCGGGCCGGCTATGGCTACACCTTC. The V and J genes are TRBV6-5 and TRBJ1-2; D is unclear. The V end lost 8 bases, the J end lost 4 bases, and 14 bases lay between the germline ends. CDR1 and CDR2 from the germline V gene are MNHEY and SVGAGI. The CDR3 sequence is 13 residues long.

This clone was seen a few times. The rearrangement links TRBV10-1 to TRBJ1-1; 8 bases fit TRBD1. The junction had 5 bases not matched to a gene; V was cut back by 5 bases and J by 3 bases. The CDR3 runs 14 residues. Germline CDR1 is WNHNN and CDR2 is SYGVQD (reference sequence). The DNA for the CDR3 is TGCGCCAGCAGTACAGGACAGGGTCACACTGAAGCTTTCTTT. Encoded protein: CASSTGQGHTEAFF.

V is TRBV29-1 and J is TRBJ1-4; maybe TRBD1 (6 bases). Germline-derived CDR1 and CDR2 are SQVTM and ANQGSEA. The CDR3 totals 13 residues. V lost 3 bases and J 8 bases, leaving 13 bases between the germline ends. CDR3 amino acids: CSVEYGTREKLFF. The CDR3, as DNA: TGCAGCGTTGAGTACGGGACACGGGAAAAACTGTTTTTT.

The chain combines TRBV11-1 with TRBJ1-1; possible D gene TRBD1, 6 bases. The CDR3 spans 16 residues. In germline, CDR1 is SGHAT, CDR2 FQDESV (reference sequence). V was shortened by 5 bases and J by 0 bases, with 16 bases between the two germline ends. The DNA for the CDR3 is TGTGCCAGCAGCCCCCGTTTGGGGGCCTTGAACACTGAAGCTTTCTTT. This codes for CASSPRLGALNTEAFF.

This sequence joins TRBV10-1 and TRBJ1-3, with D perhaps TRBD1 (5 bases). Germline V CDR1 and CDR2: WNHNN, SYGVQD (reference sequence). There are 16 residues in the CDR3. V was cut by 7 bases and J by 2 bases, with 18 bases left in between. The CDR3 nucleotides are TGCGCCAGCACTGTAGGGTGGGCAGGGCCTGGAAACACCATATATTTT. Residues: CASTVGWAGPGNTIYF.

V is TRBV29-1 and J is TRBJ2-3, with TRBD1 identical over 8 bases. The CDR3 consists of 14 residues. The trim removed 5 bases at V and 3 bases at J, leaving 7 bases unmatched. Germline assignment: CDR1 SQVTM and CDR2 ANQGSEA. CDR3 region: CSVFQDRVTDTQYF. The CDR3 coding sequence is TGCAGCGTTTTTCAGGACAGGGTGACAGATACGCAGTATTTT.

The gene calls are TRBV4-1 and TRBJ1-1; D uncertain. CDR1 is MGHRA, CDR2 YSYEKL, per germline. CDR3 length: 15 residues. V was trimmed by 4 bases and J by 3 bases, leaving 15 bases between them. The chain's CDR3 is CASSPHFNLDTEAFF. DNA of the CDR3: TGCGCCAGCAGCCCCCACTTTAACCTTGACACTGAAGCTTTCTTT.

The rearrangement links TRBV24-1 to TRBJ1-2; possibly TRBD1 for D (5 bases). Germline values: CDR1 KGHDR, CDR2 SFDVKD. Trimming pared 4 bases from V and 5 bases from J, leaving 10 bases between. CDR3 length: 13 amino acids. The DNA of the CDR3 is TGTGCCACCAGTGAGTCATCAGGGTATGGCTACACCTTC. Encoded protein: CATSESSGYGYTF.

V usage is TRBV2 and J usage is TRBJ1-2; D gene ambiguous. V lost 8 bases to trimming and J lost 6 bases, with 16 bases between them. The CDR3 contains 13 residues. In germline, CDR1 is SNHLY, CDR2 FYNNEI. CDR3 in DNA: TGTGCCAGCTTGGCTGGAGTTCCAAATGGCTACACCTTC. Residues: CASLAGVPNGYTF.

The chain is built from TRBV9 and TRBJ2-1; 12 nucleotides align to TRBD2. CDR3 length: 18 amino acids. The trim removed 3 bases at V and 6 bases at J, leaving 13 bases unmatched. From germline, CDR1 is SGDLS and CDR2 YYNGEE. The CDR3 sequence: CASSAPLAGGRNINEQFF. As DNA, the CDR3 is TGTGCCAGCAGCGCACCACTAGCGGGGGGCCGGAATATCAATGAGCAGTTCTTC.

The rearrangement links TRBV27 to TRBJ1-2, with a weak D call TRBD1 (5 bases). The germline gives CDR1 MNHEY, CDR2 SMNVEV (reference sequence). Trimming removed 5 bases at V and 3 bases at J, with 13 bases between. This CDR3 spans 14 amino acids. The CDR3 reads CASSPQAGYYGYTF. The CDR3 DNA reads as TGTGCCAGCAGTCCCCAGGCAGGGTACTATGGCTACACCTTC.

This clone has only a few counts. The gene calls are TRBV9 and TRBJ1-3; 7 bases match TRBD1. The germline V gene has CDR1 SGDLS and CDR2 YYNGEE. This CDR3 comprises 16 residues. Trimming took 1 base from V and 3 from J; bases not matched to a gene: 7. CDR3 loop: CASSVWDRHYGNTIYF. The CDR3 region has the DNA TGTGCCAGCAGCGTATGGGACAGACATTATGGAAACACCATATATTTT. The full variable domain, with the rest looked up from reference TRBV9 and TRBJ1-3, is DSGVTQTPKHLITATGQRVTLRCSPRSGDLSVYWYQQSLDQGLQFLIQYYNGEERAKGNILERFSAQQFPDLHSELNLSSLELGDSALYFCASSVWDRHYGNTIYFGEGSWLTVV.

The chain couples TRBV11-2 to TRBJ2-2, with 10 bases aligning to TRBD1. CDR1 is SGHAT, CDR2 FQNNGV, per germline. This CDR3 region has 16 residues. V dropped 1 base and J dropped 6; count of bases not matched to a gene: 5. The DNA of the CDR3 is TGTGCCAGCAGCTTAGGCGACAGGGGGCGCGCCGGGGAGCTGTTTTTT. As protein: CASSLGDRGRAGELFF.

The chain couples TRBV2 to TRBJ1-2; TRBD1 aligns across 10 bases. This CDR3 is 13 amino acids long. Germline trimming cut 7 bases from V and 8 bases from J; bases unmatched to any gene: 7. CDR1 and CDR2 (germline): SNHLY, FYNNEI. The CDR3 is CASTPDRGGGYTF. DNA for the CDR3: TGTGCCAGCACTCCGGACAGGGGGGGCGGCTACACCTTC.

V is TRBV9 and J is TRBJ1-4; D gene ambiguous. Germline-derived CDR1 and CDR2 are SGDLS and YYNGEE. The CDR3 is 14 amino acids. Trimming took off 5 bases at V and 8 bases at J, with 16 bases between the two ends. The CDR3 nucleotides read TGTGCCAGCAGTGGACTTGAAAGCGGCGAAAAACTGTTTTTT. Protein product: CASSGLESGEKLFF.

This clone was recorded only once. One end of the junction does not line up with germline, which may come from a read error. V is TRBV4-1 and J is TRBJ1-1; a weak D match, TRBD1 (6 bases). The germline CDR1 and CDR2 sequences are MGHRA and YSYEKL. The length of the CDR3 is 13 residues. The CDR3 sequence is CASSHQTWDTSLF. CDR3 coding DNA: TGCGCCAGCAGCCATCAAACCTGGGACACAAGTCTCTTT.

The CDR3, as DNA: TGTGCCAGCAGTGAAGAGGACAGATTCACTGAAGCTTTCTTT. Amino acids: CASSEEDRFTEAFF. The rearrangement links TRBV2 to TRBJ1-1; a weak D match, TRBD1 (6 bases). V was shortened by 1 base and J by 4 bases, with 10 bases between the two germline ends. The germline gives CDR1 SNHLY, CDR2 FYNNEI. The CDR3 length is 14 residues. The full variable domain, completed using reference TRBV2 and TRBJ1-1, is EPEVTQTPSHQVTQMGQEVILRCVPISNHLYFYWYRQILGQKVEFLVSFYNNEISEKSEIFDDQFSVERPDGSNFTLKIRSTKLEDSAMYFCASSEEDRFTEAFFGQGTRLTVV.

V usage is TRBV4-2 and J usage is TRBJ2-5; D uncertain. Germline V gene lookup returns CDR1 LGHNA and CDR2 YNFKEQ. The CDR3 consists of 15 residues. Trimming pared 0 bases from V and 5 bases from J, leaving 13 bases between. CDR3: CASSQEGRSEETQYF. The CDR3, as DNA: TGTGCCAGCAGCCAAGAAGGAAGGTCGGAGGAGACCCAGTACTTC.

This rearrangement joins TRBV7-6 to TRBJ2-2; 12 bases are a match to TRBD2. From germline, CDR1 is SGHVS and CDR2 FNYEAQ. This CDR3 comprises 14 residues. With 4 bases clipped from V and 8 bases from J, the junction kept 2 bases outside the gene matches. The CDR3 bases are TGTGCCAGCAGCTCCGGACTAGCGGGAGGGGAGCTGTTTTTT. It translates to CASSSGLAGGELFF.

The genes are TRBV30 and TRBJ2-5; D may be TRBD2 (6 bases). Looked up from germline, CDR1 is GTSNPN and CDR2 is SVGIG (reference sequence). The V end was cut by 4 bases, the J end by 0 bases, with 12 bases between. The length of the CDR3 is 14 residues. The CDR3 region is CAWKQRDYQETQYF. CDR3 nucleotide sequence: TGTGCCTGGAAACAAAGGGACTACCAAGAGACCCAGTACTTC.